This is a list of T cell receptor beta chains from one sample in a study of blood T cell repertoires in COVID-19. Sequencing used immunoSEQ multiplex PCR; TCRdb keeps in-frame clones, though not all of them. The sample records 300,000 to 350,000 clones, more than 70% being singletons. Material: peripheral blood. These receptor sequences come from a man between 25 and 39 years old with active or convalescent COVID-19. The CDR3 runs from the conserved cysteine through the conserved F or W. Each record gives: J gene, V gene, D gene, clone size, CDR3 protein, CDR3 DNA. D genes are given only for firm matches. Clone size appears in some rows only: once, few, many, or a class for an expanded clone.

TRBJ2-5 | TRBV2 | TRBD2 | NA | CASSETGRYQETQYF | TGTGCCAGCAGTGAGACCGGGAGGTACCAAGAGACCCAGTACTTC
TRBJ2-1 | TRBV9 | NA | NA | CASSFQTRDEQFF | TGTGCCAGCAGCTTCCAAACGCGGGATGAGCAGTTCTTC
TRBJ1-5 | TRBV6-6 | NA | NA | CASRGQSQGQPQHF | TGTGCCAGCAGAGGGCAGTCTCAGGGCCAGCCCCAGCATTTT
TRBJ2-6 | TRBV28 | TRBD1 | NA | CASSPDRAGANVLTF | TGTGCCAGCAGCCCAGACAGGGCTGGGGCCAACGTCCTGACTTTC
TRBJ2-7 | TRBV11-1 | TRBD2 | NA | CASSLGLLAEQYF | TGTGCCAGCAGCTTGGGTCTACTAGCGGAGCAGTACTTC
TRBJ2-1 | TRBV20-1 | TRBD2 | NA | CSASRSGRGNEQFF | TGCAGTGCCAGTCGGAGCGGGAGGGGCAATGAGCAGTTCTTC
TRBJ2-3 | TRBV19 | TRBD2 | NA | CASSIGAGNADTQYF | TGTGCCAGTAGTATAGGAGCGGGAAACGCAGATACGCAGTATTTT
TRBJ2-3 | TRBV2 | NA | NA | CASSELSSEVPMGQYF | TGTGCCAGCAGTGAACTTTCAAGTGAGGTCCCGATGGGGCAGTATTTT
TRBJ2-3 | TRBV19 | NA | NA | CASSIGRADTQYF | TGTGCCAGTAGTATAGGGCGGGCGGATACGCAGTATTTT
TRBJ2-1 | TRBV28 | TRBD2 | NA | CASIDRGLATYNEQFF | TGTGCCAGCATTGATCGGGGACTAGCGACCTACAATGAGCAGTTCTTC
TRBJ1-5 | TRBV5-8 | TRBD1 | NA | CASSAGQMSNQPQHF | TGTGCCAGCAGCGCGGGACAGATGAGCAATCAGCCCCAGCATTTT
TRBJ2-5 | TRBV5-1 | NA | once | CASSLAPGRWRETQYF | TGCGCCAGCAGCTTGGCTCCAGGGCGGTGGCGGGAGACCCAGTACTTC
TRBJ1-1 | TRBV7-8 | NA | NA | CASSLGTVGNTEAFF | TGTGCCAGCAGCTTAGGGACAGTAGGGAACACTGAAGCTTTCTTT
TRBJ2-5 | TRBV28 | NA | NA | CASSGRLVERETQYF | TGTGCCAGCAGCGGGAGACTAGTCGAAAGGGAGACCCAGTACTTC
TRBJ1-1 | TRBV29-1 | NA | NA | CSVAQGNTEAFF | TGCAGCGTTGCGCAGGGGAACACTGAAGCTTTCTTT
TRBJ1-2 | TRBV2 | TRBD1 | NA | CASSLGQGAGKDYGYTF | TGTGCCAGCAGTCTAGGACAGGGGGCGGGTAAGGACTATGGCTACACCTTC
TRBJ2-1 | TRBV5-1 | TRBD2 | NA | CASSSSGSIGEQFF | TGCGCCAGCAGCTCTAGCGGGAGTATTGGTGAGCAGTTCTTC
TRBJ1-2 | TRBV30 | NA | NA | CAWSLTGGIYGYTF | TGTGCCTGGAGTCTGACAGGTGGGATCTATGGCTACACCTTC
TRBJ2-1 | TRBV27 | TRBD2 | NA | CASSRGDNEQFF | TGTGCCAGCAGTCGGGGGGACAATGAGCAGTTCTTC
TRBJ2-1 | TRBV19 | TRBD2 | NA | CASSIRALPGGEQFF | TGTGCCAGTAGTATCAGAGCGTTACCGGGGGGTGAGCAGTTCTTC
TRBJ2-7 | TRBV6-6 | TRBD1 | NA | CASSLLGQGDEQYF | TGTGCCAGCAGTTTACTCGGACAGGGCGACGAGCAGTACTTC
TRBJ2-7 | TRBV5-1 | TRBD1 | NA | CASSSRTDRGEQYF | TGCGCCAGCAGCTCCCGCACGGACAGGGGCGAGCAGTACTTC
TRBJ2-5 | TRBV4-3 | NA | NA | CASSPIGGIVETQYF | TGCGCCAGCAGCCCCATTGGGGGGATAGTTGAGACCCAGTACTTC